Sequencing of this T cell receptor (beta chain) was carried out in a study of T cells in Graves' hyperthyroidism and ophthalmopathy. General study findings and limits: Model predictions of ophthalmopathy came a median approximately 6.8 months before onset.

RNA transcripts yielded amplified TCR beta CDR3 regions. The primer set for the first-round RT-PCR of the TCR CDR3 was HTBI. In TCRdb, the multiplex PCR reads were re-called with MiXCR into one record per CDR3 protein. This table holds approximately 640,000 distinct CDR3 sequences, 17% found once. This clonotype was detected ten times or more. The antigen is not known. Clinical symptoms, serum thyroxine and TRAb, thyroid ultrasound and orbital computed tomography together formed the diagnostic basis. This sample holds PBMCs from approximately 10 ml fresh peripheral blood. Germline CDR1 LNHDA, CDR2 SQIVND (reference sequence). CDR3 length: 15 amino acids. Trimming left V 3 bases short and J 0 bases short, with 11 bases between.

The genes are TRBV19 and TRBJ1-2; no clear D gene. The sequenced sample consisted of blood. This sequence was found in a man in his forties or fifties with Graves' hyperthyroidism. The CDR3 bases are TGTGCCAGTAGTATCGCCATTGGGACTAACTATGGCTACACCTTC. Protein product: CASSIAIGTNYGYTF.